The TCR beta chain described here comes from a study of sequential checkpoint blockade in melanoma. Clones were sequenced by immunoSEQ multiplex PCR, and TCRdb holds only the in-frame ones, with some missing. The sample lists around 2,500 clones, about 26% occurring once. Treatment here: randomized to nivolumab then ipilimumab (arm A) or the reverse (arm B). The ends were cut back, 5 bases at V and 0 bases at J, with 10 bases in the middle. The CDR3 is 15 amino acids. Germline lookup yields CDR1 SSHAT and CDR2 FNYEAQ (reference sequence). The genes are TRBV7-7 and TRBJ1-4, with D hard to call. The starting material was tumor tissue (inferred from file names), obtained from a patient given nivolumab and ipilimumab in sequence. The source is a human donor with melanoma. The CDR3 DNA is TGTGCCAGCAGCCGGACGGATGCAACTAATGAAAAACTGTTTTTT. Its translation: CASSRTDATNEKLFF.